This TCR beta chain was profiled in a study of T cell clones after liver transplantation. Overall study context: Post-transplant blood was tracked for graft-donor-reactive T cell clones identified in a pre-transplant mixed lymphocyte reaction. Third-party-reactive TCRbeta sequences from pre-transplant mixed lymphocyte reactions served as antigen-independent comparators.

Germline V gives CDR1 MNHEY, CDR2 SMNVEV (reference sequence). V was clipped by 9 bases and J by 3 bases, with 15 bases between them. The CDR3 runs to 13 residues. Study results and limitations: The donor-reactive repertoire was only partly measurable in a couple of subjects, lacking donor cells. Rather than being deleted, graft donor-reactive T cells may have moved into the graft.

Method: immunoSEQ multiplex PCR; TCRdb's copy keeps in-frame clones and lacks some. This sample yields approximately 68,000 clones, of which 80% are seen a single time; about 0.6% belongs to the top ten. As for this clone: Its antigen is currently unknown.

The J gene is TRBJ2-7, the V gene TRBV27; a weak D match, TRBD2 (6 bases). This specimen consisted of CD4+ T cells from blood, obtained before liver transplant. The TCR originated in a human donor who received a liver transplant. The CDR3 here is CARICGAHYEQYF. The CDR3 nucleotides are TGTGCCAGAATCTGCGGGGCCCACTACGAGCAGTACTTC.